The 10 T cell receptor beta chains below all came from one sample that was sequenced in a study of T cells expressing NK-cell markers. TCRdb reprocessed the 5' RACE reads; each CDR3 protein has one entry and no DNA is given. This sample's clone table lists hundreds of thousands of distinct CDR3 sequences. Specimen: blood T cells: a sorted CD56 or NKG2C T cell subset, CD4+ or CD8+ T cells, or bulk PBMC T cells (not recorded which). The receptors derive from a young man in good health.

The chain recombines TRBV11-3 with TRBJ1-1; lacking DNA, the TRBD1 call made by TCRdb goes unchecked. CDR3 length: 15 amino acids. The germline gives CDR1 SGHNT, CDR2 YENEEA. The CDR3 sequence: CASSPRQATGTEAFF. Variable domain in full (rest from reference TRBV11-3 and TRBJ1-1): EAGVVQSPRYKIIEKKQPVAFWCNPISGHNTLYWYLQNLGQGPELLIRYENEEAVDDSQLPKDRFSAERLKGVDSTLKIQPAELGDSAVYLCASSPRQATGTEAFFGQGTRLTVV.

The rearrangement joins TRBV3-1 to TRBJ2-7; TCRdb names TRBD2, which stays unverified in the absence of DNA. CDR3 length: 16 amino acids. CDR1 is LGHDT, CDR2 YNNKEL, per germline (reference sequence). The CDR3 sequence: CASSQGLADLSYEQYF.

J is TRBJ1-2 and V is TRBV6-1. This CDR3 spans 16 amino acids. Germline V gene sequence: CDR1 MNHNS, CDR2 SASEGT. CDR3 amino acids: CASSERPQRTNYGYTF.

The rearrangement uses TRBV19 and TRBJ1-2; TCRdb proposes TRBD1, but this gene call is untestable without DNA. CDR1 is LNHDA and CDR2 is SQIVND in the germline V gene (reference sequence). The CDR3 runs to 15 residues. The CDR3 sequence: CASRISTGGGVGYTF.

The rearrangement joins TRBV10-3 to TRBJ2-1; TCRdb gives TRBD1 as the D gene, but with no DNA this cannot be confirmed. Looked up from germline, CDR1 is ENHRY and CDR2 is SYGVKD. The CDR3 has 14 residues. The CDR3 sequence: CAISEPDRDNEQFF.

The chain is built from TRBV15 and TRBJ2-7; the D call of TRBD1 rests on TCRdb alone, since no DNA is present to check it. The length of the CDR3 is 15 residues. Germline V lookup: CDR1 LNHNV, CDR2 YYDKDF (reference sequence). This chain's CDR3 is CATSRGTGPTYEQYF.

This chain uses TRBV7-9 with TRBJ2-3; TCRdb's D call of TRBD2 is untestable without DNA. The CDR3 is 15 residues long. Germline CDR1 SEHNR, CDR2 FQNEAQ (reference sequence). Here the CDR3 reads CASSQTSGSVDTQYF.

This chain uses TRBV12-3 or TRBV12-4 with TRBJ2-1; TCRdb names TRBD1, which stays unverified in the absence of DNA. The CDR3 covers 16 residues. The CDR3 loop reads CASSPPINAWGNEQFF.

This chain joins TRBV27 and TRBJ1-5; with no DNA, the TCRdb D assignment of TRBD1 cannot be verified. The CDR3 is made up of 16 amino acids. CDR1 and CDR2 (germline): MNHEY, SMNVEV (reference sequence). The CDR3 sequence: CASSGTGVYSNQPQHF.

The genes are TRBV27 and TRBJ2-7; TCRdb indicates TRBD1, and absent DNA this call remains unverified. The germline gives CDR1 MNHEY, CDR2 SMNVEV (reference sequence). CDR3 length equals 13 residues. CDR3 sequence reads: CASRGQPSDEQYF.